What follows is one T cell receptor (beta chain) and its context. Its antigen remains unidentified. The data were taken from a study of cytomegalovirus exposure and HLA in healthy donors. Study observations and caveats: In vitro experiments confirmed that three CMV-associated chains were specific for CMV antigens. Cytomegalovirus-associated TCR beta chains were listed, numbering over 150. Reported performance of the classifier showed diagnosis of cytomegalovirus status with high specificity and sensitivity.

A roughly 130-subject validation cohort, separate from the roughly 670-subject first cohort, supplied the donors. The CDR3 has 14 residues. V lost 7 bases and J 6 bases, leaving 16 bases between the germline ends. CDR1 is MDHEN, CDR2 SYDVKM, per germline. This table comes from immunoSEQ multiplex PCR, and its TCRdb copy is limited to in-frame clones, with some not included. The sample contains around 69,000 clones, 95% to 96% of which appear only once. The chain recombines TRBV28 with TRBJ1-5; TRBD1 might be the D (6 bases). The sample comprised PBMCs. This clonotype was obtained from a woman younger than 30 in good health and CMV-seropositive. The chain's CDR3 is CASTDGGRIQPQHF. The CDR3 nucleotides are TGTGCCAGCACCGACGGGGGGCGTATTCAGCCCCAGCATTTT.